Below, 26 T cell receptor beta chains from the same sample are listed, as sequenced in a study of T and B cells in COVID-19 patients. Multiplex PCR with BIOMED2 TRB-A/B primer pools amplified TRB rearrangements. Each CDR3 protein gets one entry after TCRdb re-called the multiplex PCR reads with MiXCR. The sample yields approximately 6,000 distinct CDR3 sequences, around 26% seen once. From blood, about 240-550 ng of genomic DNA served as TRB template. Material: blood. Every receptor here comes from a human donor with active COVID-19.

The rearrangement links TRBV19 to TRBJ2-2; 9 positions agree with TRBD2. Germline assignment: CDR1 LNHDA and CDR2 SQIVND (reference sequence). The J segment lost 6 bases and the V segment lost 5 bases, leaving 1 base of the junction unmatched. This CDR3 comprises 13 residues. The CDR3 here is CASSRGGAGELFF. The CDR3 nucleotides read TGTGCCAGTAGTCGCGGGGGGGCCGGGGAGCTGTTTTTT. The whole variable domain, remainder taken from reference TRBV19 and TRBJ2-2, is DGGITQSPKYLFRKEGQNVTLSCEQNLNHDAMYWYRQDPGQGLRLIYYSQIVNDFQKGDIAEGYSVSREKKESFPLTVTSAQKNPTAFYLCASSRGGAGELFFGEGSRLTVL.

This clonotype is medium-sized (0.01 to 0.1%). The chain recombines TRBV18 with TRBJ2-7; D gene uncertain. Trimming stripped 3 bases from V and 4 bases from J, with 13 bases between. CDR1 and CDR2 (germline): KGHSH, LQKENI. This CDR3 is 14 amino acids long. CDR3: CASSPLMQLYEQYF. The CDR3 region has the DNA TGTGCCAGCTCACCGTTGATGCAGCTTTACGAGCAGTACTTC.

About this clonotype itself: Being one base from a much bigger clone, this may be a read error. The chain combines TRBV19 with TRBJ1-5; 8 bases line up with TRBD1. The V segment lost 4 bases and the J segment 10 bases; nucleotides outside the gene matches: 9. The CDR3 spans 14 residues. Germline lookup yields CDR1 LNHDA and CDR2 SQIVND (reference sequence). DNA for the CDR3: TGTGCCAGTAGTACCGGACAGGGAGACCATCCCCAGCATTTT. Protein: CASSTGQGDHPQHF.

The V gene is TRBV7-6, the J gene TRBJ2-7; D is uncertain. The CDR3 is made up of 15 amino acids. V was pared by 5 bases and J by 2 bases, with 16 bases between. The V gene's germline CDR1 is SGHVS and CDR2 FNYEAQ. Here the CDR3 DNA reads TGTGCCAGCAGCGCTAGTAGGACCTTACCCTACGAGCAGTACTTC. Translated, it gives CASSASRTLPYEQYF.

The table lists this clonotype with a count of one. This clone may be a read error of a much larger clone one base away. This chain uses TRBV12-3 or TRBV12-4 with TRBJ2-7, with D maybe TRBD2 (5 bases). Trimming removed 6 bases at V and 8 bases at J, with 41 bases between. CDR3 length: 21 residues. CDR3 protein: CASRLKEEPTTSRSYREKQYF. The CDR3 DNA follows: TGTGCCAGCAGGTTGAAGGAGGAACCAACTACGAGCAGATCTTATCGGGAAAAGCAGTACTTC.

By sample fraction, this clonotype is medium-sized. The V and J genes are TRBV6-2 or TRBV6-3 and TRBJ2-7, with D possibly being TRBD2 (6 bases). CDR3 length equals 16 residues. Germline CDR1 reads MNHEY; CDR2 reads SVGEGT. With 6 bases removed from V and 0 bases from J, the gap between germline ends came to 18 bases. CDR3 in DNA: TGTGCCAGCAGAGCCGGTCGGGGGACCCTCTCCTACGAGCAGTACTTC. This codes for CASRAGRGTLSYEQYF.

This clonotype was counted a few times. V and J are TRBV20-1 and TRBJ1-2, with a possible D match to TRBD1 (5 bases). V was shortened by 5 bases and J by 6 bases, with 13 bases between the two germline ends. The CDR3 sequence is 12 residues long. Per germline, CDR1 DFQATT and CDR2 SNEGSKA (reference sequence). CDR3 region: CSAPAGTNGYTF. CDR3 in DNA: TGCAGTGCTCCCGCGGGGACGAATGGCTACACCTTC.

The chain links TRBV18 to TRBJ2-7; 9 positions match TRBD1. Germline V gene lookup returns CDR1 KGHSH and CDR2 LQKENI. This CDR3 region has 19 residues. The J segment lost 2 bases and the V segment lost 2 bases, leaving 16 bases of the junction unmatched. The CDR3 DNA follows: TGTGCCAGCTCACCAAGTTCGTGGACAGGGGAAGGGGGACCCTACGAGCAGTACTTC. It is translated as CASSPSSWTGEGGPYEQYF.

This clonotype rates as medium-sized. The chain recombines TRBV7-2 with TRBJ2-5; 9 bases map to TRBD1. The CDR3 runs 16 residues. The germline V gene has CDR1 SGHTA and CDR2 FQGNSA. Trimming at V came to 0 bases and at J to 2 bases, leaving 4 bases not matched to a gene. The CDR3 nucleotides read TGTGCCAGCAGCTTAGCTTTGACAGGGGGGCAAGAGACCCAGTACTTC. The encoded protein is CASSLALTGGQETQYF.

This clonotype counts as medium-sized. The V call is TRBV18, the J call TRBJ2-1; 9 positions agree with TRBD1. Unmatched junction bases numbered 7, after V lost 4 bases and J lost 6 bases. The V gene's germline CDR1 is KGHSH and CDR2 LQKENI. The CDR3 loop spans 15 amino acids. The CDR3 loop reads CASSRGQGRGNEQFF. In DNA form, the CDR3 reads TGTGCCAGCTCACGGGGACAGGGAAGGGGCAATGAGCAGTTCTTC.

This clonotype is labeled large. The genes are TRBV29-1 and TRBJ2-1; D ambiguous. This CDR3 spans 12 amino acids. Germline values: CDR1 SQVTM, CDR2 ANQGSEA. V was clipped by 5 bases and J by 6 bases, with 11 bases between them. The CDR3 loop is CSVIPEINEQFF. The CDR3 coding sequence is TGCAGCGTTATCCCAGAAATCAATGAGCAGTTCTTC.

This clonotype is deemed medium-sized. The J gene is TRBJ2-7, the V gene TRBV6-2 or TRBV6-3; 8 nucleotides align to TRBD1. CDR3 size: 16 residues. From germline, CDR1 is MNHEY and CDR2 SVGEGT. V lost 5 bases and J lost 0; bases outside the gene matches: 9. Written as DNA, the CDR3 is TGTGCCAGCAGTCGACCTCAGGGGGCCACCTCCTACGAGCAGTACTTC. This translates into CASSRPQGATSYEQYF.

This clonotype was counted between two and nine times. The rearrangement links TRBV7-2 to TRBJ2-1, with TRBD2 as a possible D gene (5 bases). The germline V gene encodes CDR1 SGHTA and CDR2 FQGNSA. V shed 10 bases and J shed 4 bases, with 17 bases lying between them. The CDR3 extends over 14 amino acids. The CDR3 protein is CANQPSRGYNEQFF. In nucleotides, the CDR3 is TGTGCCAACCAACCATCCAGAGGGTACAATGAGCAGTTCTTC.

In this sample, this clonotype is medium-sized (0.01 to 0.1%). This chain uses TRBV27 with TRBJ2-7; 9 nucleotides line up with TRBD1. Germline CDR1 MNHEY, CDR2 SMNVEV (reference sequence). The CDR3 extends over 14 amino acids. The V and J ends lost 4 bases and 3 bases, in that order; junction bases with no gene match: 4. The CDR3 nucleotides read TGTGCCAGCAGTTCACCGGGACAGGGCTACGAGCAGTACTTC. Translation gives CASSSPGQGYEQYF.

This clonotype showed up just a few times. V usage is TRBV7-2 and J usage is TRBJ1-6; D unresolved. Germline V gives CDR1 SGHTA, CDR2 FQGNSA. The CDR3 totals 14 residues. The V and J ends lost 1 base and 10 bases respectively, with 11 bases between them. CDR3 loop: CASSLDLGYSPLHF. In DNA form, the CDR3 reads TGTGCCAGCAGCTTAGATCTGGGTTACTCACCCCTCCACTTT.

This clonotype rates as medium-sized. The chain is built from TRBV19 and TRBJ2-7; tentatively, D is TRBD1 (5 bases). CDR3 length: 11 amino acids. CDR1 is LNHDA, CDR2 SQIVND, per germline (reference sequence). Trimming took 9 bases from V and 2 from J, leaving 8 bases between them. The CDR3 nucleotides are TGTGCCAGCTCGGACACCTACGAGCAGTACTTC. Protein: CASSDTYEQYF. The whole variable domain, remainder taken from reference TRBV19 and TRBJ2-7, is DGGITQSPKYLFRKEGQNVTLSCEQNLNHDAMYWYRQDPGQGLRLIYYSQIVNDFQKGDIAEGYSVSREKKESFPLTVTSAQKNPTAFYLCASSDTYEQYFGPGTRLTVT.

This clonotype rates as medium-sized (0.01 to 0.1%). The V gene is TRBV30, the J gene TRBJ1-5; D is unclear. Between the trimmed V and J ends, which lost 2 bases and 6 bases, there was a span of 11 bases. Germline CDR1 and CDR2: GTSNPN and SVGIG (reference sequence). The CDR3 totals 13 residues. In DNA, the CDR3 is TGTGCCTGGAGTAAGGCGGGTGGTCAGCCCCAGCATTTT. Protein sequence: CAWSKAGGQPQHF.

By share, this clonotype counts as medium-sized (0.01 to 0.1%). The chain carries TRBV19 and TRBJ1-4; 9 nucleotides match TRBD1. Germline assignment: CDR1 LNHDA and CDR2 SQIVND (reference sequence). V was pared by 4 bases and J by 5 bases, with 2 bases of the junction left unmatched. This CDR3 is built from 14 residues. Here the CDR3 DNA reads TGTGCCAGTAGTACCGGGACAGGGAATGAAAAACTGTTTTTT. It is translated as CASSTGTGNEKLFF.

Judged by abundance, this clonotype is medium-sized. The chain joins TRBV6-2 or TRBV6-3 to TRBJ2-2; tentatively, D is TRBD1 or TRBD2 (5 bases each). CDR1 is MNHEY and CDR2 is SVGEGT in the germline V gene. Trimming removed 6 bases from V and 5 bases from J, with 22 bases in between. This CDR3 spans 17 amino acids. The CDR3 nucleotides read TGTGCCAGCAGCCCCCTGGGTTCGGGGCCTTTAACCGGGGAGCTGTTTTTT. This gives the protein CASSPLGSGPLTGELFF.

This clonotype rates as medium-sized. For the CDR3, the DNA is TGTGCCAGCAGTCGCGGCGGGGACGCCACAGATACGCAGTATTTT. It encodes CASSRGGDATDTQYF. The chain employs TRBV12-3 or TRBV12-4 and TRBJ2-3; a weak D match, TRBD2 (6 bases). The CDR3 contains 15 residues. Trimming cost V 5 bases and J 2 bases, with 14 bases left between them.

The CDR3: CASSQTWTGSSYEQYF. CDR3 coding DNA: TGCGCCAGCAGCCAAACGTGGACAGGGAGCTCCTACGAGCAGTACTTC. The genes are TRBV4-3 and TRBJ2-7; 8 bases map to TRBD1. The CDR3 is 16 amino acids. V lost 2 bases and J lost 0; bases outside the gene matches: 6. The germline CDR1 and CDR2 sequences are LGHNA and YSLEER.

The gene calls are TRBV7-2 and TRBJ1-2, with TRBD1 matching over 8 bases. V shed 0 bases, J shed 1 base, and the junction held 4 bases outside the gene matches. In germline, CDR1 is SGHTA, CDR2 FQGNSA. The CDR3 contains 16 residues. CDR3 bases: TGTGCCAGCAGCTTAGCCGGGACAGGTGTTAACTATGGCTACACCTTC. Its protein is CASSLAGTGVNYGYTF. The full variable domain, with the rest looked up from reference TRBV7-2 and TRBJ1-2, is GAGVSQSPSNKVTEKGKDVELRCDPISGHTALYWYRQSLGQGLEFLIYFQGNSAPDKSGLPSDRFSAERTGGSVSTLTIQRTQQEDSAVYLCASSLAGTGVNYGYTFGSGTRLTVV.

In this sample, this clonotype turned up a few times. This sequence joins TRBV24-1 and TRBJ2-7, with 7 bases identical to TRBD1. V was pared by 3 bases and J by 4 bases, with 8 bases of the junction left unmatched. CDR1 is KGHDR, CDR2 SFDVKD, per germline. The CDR3 contains 15 residues. The CDR3 DNA reads TGTGCCACCAGTGATGCCCGGGACAGACGATACGAGCAGTACTTC. Translating gives CATSDARDRRYEQYF.

The V and J genes are TRBV28 and TRBJ2-7, with D possibly being TRBD2 (6 bases). Germline CDR1 and CDR2: MDHEN and SYDVKM. Between the trimmed V and J ends, which lost 4 bases and 5 bases, there was a span of 24 bases. This CDR3 has 17 residues. CDR3 nucleotides: TGTGCCAGCAGTTCCGACGCCGGGACTCTCCTTGGCCACGAGCAGTACTTC. Protein product: CASSSDAGTLLGHEQYF.

The chain employs TRBV5-1 and TRBJ1-4, with D uncertain. V was cut by 5 bases and J by 5 bases, with 10 bases left in between. The V gene's germline CDR1 is SGHRS and CDR2 YFSETQ. The CDR3 runs to 13 residues. The CDR3 is CASSPEPNEKLFF. The CDR3 DNA reads as TGCGCCAGCAGTCCGGAGCCGAATGAAAAACTGTTTTTT.

The chain couples TRBV12-3 or TRBV12-4 to TRBJ2-2; D possibly uses TRBD1 or TRBD2 (7 bases each). The CDR3 totals 15 residues. V lost 6 bases and J 6 bases, leaving 17 bases between the germline ends. DNA of the CDR3: TGTGCCAGCAGCCCTACAGGGAGGGGGCCCGGGGAGCTGTTTTTT. It is translated as CASSPTGRGPGELFF.